The sequence of this T cell receptor beta chain was determined in a study of T-cell memory formation after mild COVID-19. Findings and caveats of the study: Cross-reactive memory appears to have joined, as suggested by some responding clones showing up in pre-infection memory. Contracting CD8+ clones were enriched in EMRA, CD4+ mainly in CM and EM.

TCR alpha and TCR beta cDNA libraries carrying sample barcodes and UMIs came from 5'RACE with constant-segment primers. TCRdb re-derived calls from the 5' RACE reads in MiXCR, one entry per CDR3 protein. The table records about 82,000 distinct CDR3 sequences, more than 10% of them present only once. CDR1 and CDR2 from the germline V gene are SGHAT and FQNNGV. V shed 1 base and J 12 bases; nucleotides not matched to a gene: 6. This CDR3 has 13 amino acids. A remark on this clonotype: The target antigen is unknown.

This TCR was sampled from an adult woman who had mild COVID-19 (a few samples of this study predate the infection). Cell type and time point are not known. J is TRBJ2-1 and V is TRBV11-2; TRBD2 agrees at 7 bases. Input material: PBMCs or a T cell subset sorted from them (not recorded which). CDR3 sequence (DNA): TGTGCCAGCAGCTTAGGCTTAGGCGGGAGGCAGTTCTTC. Encoded protein: CASSLGLGGRQFF. The entire variable domain, with the rest obtained from reference TRBV11-2 and TRBJ2-1, is as follows: EAGVAQSPRYKIIEKRQSVAFWCNPISGHATLYWYQQILGQGPKLLIQFQNNGVVDDSQLPKDRFSAERLKGVDSTLKIQPAKLEDSAVYLCASSLGLGGRQFFGPGTRLTVL.